This section outlines one TCR beta chain sequence together with its context. Its specificity is not known. The CDR3 runs to 15 residues. The V end lost 2 bases, the J end lost 0 bases, and 10 bases lay between the germline ends. CDR1 is SEHNR and CDR2 is FQNEAQ in the germline V gene (reference sequence). Combining a sample-barcoded 5' primer with a J-beta primer mix, a second PCR ran for 7 to 11 cycles. TCRdb re-analysed the 5' RACE reads in MiXCR, keeping a single row per CDR3 protein. This sample has about 1.8 million distinct CDR3 sequences; just under 50% occur once, and the top ten carry approximately 2%. This specimen belongs to a study of blood T cells in healthy people across ages. Whole-study context: With template switching, about one barcoded beta molecule was captured per two T cells.

Study outcomes and limitations: When set beside aged donors, long-lived donors presented more naive CD4+ cells and higher diversity. Older age went with lower TCR beta diversity per million T cells, in a roughly linear way.

The donors, all healthy, were Caucasians living in Russia, aged roughly 6 to 100. The V call is TRBV7-9, the J call TRBJ1-1; perhaps TRBD1 as D (5 bases). This sequence originates from a woman between 40 and 50 years old in good health. The sequencing input was blood. The CDR3 sequence: CASSLLRDLNTEAFF. In DNA form, the CDR3 reads TGTGCCAGCAGCTTACTCCGGGACCTGAACACTGAAGCTTTCTTT.